Listed below are T cell receptor beta chains from one sample, sequenced in a study of blood T cell repertoires in COVID-19. The data were produced by immunoSEQ multiplex PCR, yet TCRdb's version contains in-frame clones alone and is incomplete. The data show some 250,000 clones, with 81% seen just once and 2.5% to 3% held by the top ten. The sample taken for sequencing was peripheral blood. These receptors were taken from an older woman with active or convalescent COVID-19. Each CDR3 is given with its conserved first and last residue. Fields, in order: clone size, CDR3 length, V gene, D gene, J gene, CDR3 protein, CDR3 DNA. The D gene is left open where the match is weak. Only some rows state a clone size, as once, few, many or a class for expanded clones.

abundance: once
len: 16
v_gene: TRBV5-1
d_gene: -
j_gene: TRBJ2-7
CDR3aa: CASSVRQGRGSYEQYF
CDR3nt: TGCGCCAGCAGCGTTCGACAGGGACGGGGGTCCTACGAGCAGTACTTC

abundance: -
len: 13
v_gene: TRBV5-1
d_gene: -
j_gene: TRBJ1-1
CDR3aa: CASSPQWNTEAFF
CDR3nt: TGCGCCAGCAGCCCCCAATGGAACACTGAAGCTTTCTTT

abundance: few
len: 15
v_gene: TRBV27
d_gene: TRBD1
j_gene: TRBJ2-7
CDR3aa: CASSYGQGARYEQYF
CDR3nt: TGTGCCAGCAGTTACGGACAGGGGGCGCGCTACGAGCAGTACTTC

abundance: -
len: 15
v_gene: TRBV6-5
d_gene: TRBD1
j_gene: TRBJ2-7
CDR3aa: CASSNSGTGPYEQYF
CDR3nt: TGTGCCAGCAGTAACTCCGGGACAGGCCCCTACGAGCAGTACTTC

abundance: once
len: 12
v_gene: TRBV10-3
d_gene: TRBD1
j_gene: TRBJ1-2
CDR3aa: CAISAQGYGYTF
CDR3nt: TGTGCCATCAGTGCACAGGGGTATGGCTACACCTTC

abundance: -
len: 15
v_gene: TRBV11-2
d_gene: TRBD1
j_gene: TRBJ1-6
CDR3aa: CASSTLYRGNSPLHF
CDR3nt: TGTGCCAGCAGCACCCTTTACAGGGGTAATTCACCCCTCCACTTT

abundance: -
len: 17
v_gene: TRBV7-2
d_gene: TRBD1
j_gene: TRBJ1-5
CDR3aa: CASSLATGRLLNQPQHF
CDR3nt: TGTGCCAGCAGCTTAGCGACAGGGCGCCTCCTCAATCAGCCCCAGCATTTT

abundance: -
len: 15
v_gene: TRBV4-1
d_gene: TRBD1
j_gene: TRBJ1-2
CDR3aa: CASSQGRQGAAGYTF
CDR3nt: TGCGCCAGCAGCCAAGGCCGACAGGGGGCGGCTGGCTACACCTTC

abundance: -
len: 14
v_gene: TRBV29-1
d_gene: TRBD1
j_gene: TRBJ1-2
CDR3aa: CSVVPGTANYGYTF
CDR3nt: TGCAGCGTTGTGCCCGGGACAGCTAACTATGGCTACACCTTC

abundance: -
len: 15
v_gene: TRBV9
d_gene: TRBD2
j_gene: TRBJ2-5
CDR3aa: CASSVGGSSGETQYF
CDR3nt: TGTGCCAGCAGCGTAGGGGGCTCTAGCGGGGAGACCCAGTACTTC

abundance: -
len: 15
v_gene: TRBV23-1
d_gene: -
j_gene: TRBJ1-1
CDR3aa: CASSHGVGRGTEAFF
CDR3nt: TGCGCCAGCAGTCATGGGGTAGGCAGGGGCACTGAAGCTTTCTTT

abundance: few
len: 14
v_gene: TRBV5-5
d_gene: -
j_gene: TRBJ1-1
CDR3aa: CASRTGPANTEAFF
CDR3nt: TGTGCCAGCAGGACAGGCCCAGCGAACACTGAAGCTTTCTTT

abundance: few
len: 19
v_gene: TRBV7-3
d_gene: TRBD2
j_gene: TRBJ2-1
CDR3aa: CASSLIGTRGGSTYNEQFF
CDR3nt: TGTGCCAGCAGCTTAATCGGGACTAGAGGGGGATCTACCTACAATGAGCAGTTCTTC

abundance: once
len: 17
v_gene: TRBV25-1
d_gene: TRBD1
j_gene: TRBJ1-1
CDR3aa: CASSDLSWDRGGTEAFF
CDR3nt: TGTGCCAGCAGTGATCTTTCCTGGGACAGGGGAGGCACTGAAGCTTTCTTT

abundance: few
len: 18
v_gene: TRBV5-4
d_gene: TRBD1
j_gene: TRBJ2-7
CDR3aa: CASSPVWATGGDSYEQYF
CDR3nt: TGTGCCAGCAGCCCTGTCTGGGCGACAGGGGGCGATTCCTACGAGCAGTACTTC

abundance: once
len: 15
v_gene: TRBV5-4
d_gene: TRBD1
j_gene: TRBJ2-7
CDR3aa: CASSLAQGKGYEQYF
CDR3nt: TGTGCCAGCAGCTTGGCACAGGGGAAGGGGTACGAGCAGTACTTC

abundance: once
len: 14
v_gene: TRBV3-1/TRBV3-2
d_gene: -
j_gene: TRBJ2-5
CDR3aa: CASSYTLNRETQYF
CDR3nt: TGTGCCAGCAGTTATACCTTGAATCGGGAGACCCAGTACTTC

abundance: -
len: 13
v_gene: TRBV5-1
d_gene: TRBD1
j_gene: TRBJ1-1
CDR3aa: CASSGGQGTEAFF
CDR3nt: TGCGCCAGCAGCGGAGGACAGGGCACTGAAGCTTTCTTT

abundance: -
len: 12
v_gene: TRBV3-1/TRBV3-2
d_gene: TRBD2
j_gene: TRBJ2-5
CDR3aa: CASRSGGETQYF
CDR3nt: TGTGCCAGCAGGTCCGGGGGGGAGACCCAGTACTTC

abundance: -
len: 15
v_gene: TRBV5-4
d_gene: TRBD2
j_gene: TRBJ2-1
CDR3aa: CASSSSSGVQNEQFF
CDR3nt: TGTGCCAGCAGCTCCAGTAGCGGGGTACAAAATGAGCAGTTCTTC

abundance: -
len: 15
v_gene: TRBV5-8
d_gene: -
j_gene: TRBJ1-1
CDR3aa: CANTPRGGARTEAFF
CDR3nt: TGTGCCAACACGCCGCGGGGGGGGGCGCGAACTGAAGCTTTCTTT

abundance: -
len: 15
v_gene: TRBV7-9
d_gene: TRBD2
j_gene: TRBJ2-7
CDR3aa: CASSLGSSGGYEQYF
CDR3nt: TGTGCCAGCAGCTTAGGTTCTAGCGGGGGATACGAGCAGTACTTC

abundance: once
len: 16
v_gene: TRBV4-3
d_gene: -
j_gene: TRBJ1-3
CDR3aa: CASSQVHRYSGNTIYF
CDR3nt: TGCGCCAGCAGCCAAGTTCACAGGTACTCTGGAAACACCATATATTTT

abundance: -
len: 17
v_gene: TRBV13
d_gene: -
j_gene: TRBJ1-1
CDR3aa: CASSLWSRGPDDTEAFF
CDR3nt: TGTGCCAGCAGCTTATGGTCCAGGGGCCCGGACGACACTGAAGCTTTCTTT

abundance: many
len: 16
v_gene: TRBV5-5
d_gene: TRBD1
j_gene: TRBJ1-1
CDR3aa: CASSVSRGDMNTEAFF
CDR3nt: TGTGCCAGCAGCGTTAGCAGGGGGGACATGAACACTGAAGCTTTCTTT

abundance: -
len: 14
v_gene: TRBV10-1
d_gene: -
j_gene: TRBJ2-5
CDR3aa: CASSVRGDGETQYF
CDR3nt: TGCGCCAGCAGTGTTAGGGGCGATGGAGAGACCCAGTACTTC

abundance: -
len: 16
v_gene: TRBV4-3
d_gene: TRBD1
j_gene: TRBJ2-2
CDR3aa: CASSQRQGPHTGELFF
CDR3nt: TGCGCCAGCAGCCAGCGACAGGGGCCACACACCGGGGAGCTGTTTTTT

abundance: -
len: 13
v_gene: TRBV6-5
d_gene: -
j_gene: TRBJ1-5
CDR3aa: CASMRGGNQPQHF
CDR3nt: TGTGCCAGCATGAGGGGGGGGAATCAGCCCCAGCATTTT

abundance: -
len: 14
v_gene: TRBV6-5
d_gene: TRBD1
j_gene: TRBJ1-2
CDR3aa: CASTGTGGGYGYTF
CDR3nt: TGTGCCAGCACCGGGACAGGGGGCGGTTATGGCTACACCTTC

abundance: -
len: 17
v_gene: TRBV9
d_gene: TRBD2
j_gene: TRBJ2-3
CDR3aa: CASSAQSGTTHTDTQYF
CDR3nt: TGTGCCAGCAGCGCCCAATCCGGGACTACTCACACAGATACGCAGTATTTT